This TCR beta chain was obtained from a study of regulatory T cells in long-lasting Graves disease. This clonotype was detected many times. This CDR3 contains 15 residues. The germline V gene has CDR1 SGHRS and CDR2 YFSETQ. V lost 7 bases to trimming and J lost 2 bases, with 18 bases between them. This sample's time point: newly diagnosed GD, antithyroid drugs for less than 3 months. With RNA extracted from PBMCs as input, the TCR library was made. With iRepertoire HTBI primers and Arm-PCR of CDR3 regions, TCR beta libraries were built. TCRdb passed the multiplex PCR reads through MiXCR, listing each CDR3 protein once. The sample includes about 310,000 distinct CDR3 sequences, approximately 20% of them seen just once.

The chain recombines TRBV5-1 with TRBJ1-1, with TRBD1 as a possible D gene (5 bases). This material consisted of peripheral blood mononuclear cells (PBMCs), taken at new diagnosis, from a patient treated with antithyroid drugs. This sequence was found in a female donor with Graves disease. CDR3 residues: CASGGAALPNTEAFF. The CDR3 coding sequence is TGCGCCAGCGGGGGAGCAGCGCTCCCAAACACTGAAGCTTTCTTT.